This T cell receptor (beta chain) was sequenced for a study of T cells in localized non-small cell lung cancer. This clone has only a few counts. The germline CDR1 and CDR2 sequences are SGHVS and FQNEAQ. Losses at the gene ends were 1 base for V and 7 bases for J; bases not matched to a gene: 9. The CDR3 extends over 17 amino acids. TCRdb's copy holds only in-frame clones and misses some; the assay was immunoSEQ multiplex PCR. The sample shows 45,000 to 60,000 clones, around 86% of them seen only once. Sequenced material: peripheral blood, taken before any cancer treatment. The rearrangement uses TRBV7-8 and TRBJ2-1, with TRBD2 matching 11 bases. The sequence derives from a woman aged 35-75 years with stage I lung adenocarcinoma. The CDR3 loop reads CASSLVFSGGAKNEQFF. The CDR3 DNA sequence: TGTGCCAGCAGCTTAGTCTTTAGCGGGGGGGCGAAAAATGAGCAGTTCTTC.